Following are 30 T cell receptor beta chains from one sample sequenced in a study of T cells after yellow fever vaccination. TCRdb called the 5' RACE reads again in MiXCR, with one record for every CDR3 protein. The data show 100,000 to 150,000 distinct CDR3 sequences, around 15% seen once. The material was CD8+ T cells sorted from PBMCs, obtained 5 days after the yellow fever booster vaccination. These receptors were obtained from a man between 18 and 35 years old who received the YFV17D yellow fever vaccine.

This clonotype was picked up a small number of times. The rearrangement uses TRBV29-1 and TRBJ2-4, with TRBD1 as a possible D gene (5 bases). V was trimmed by 1 base and J by 0 bases, leaving 10 bases between them. This CDR3 has 15 residues. The germline V gene has CDR1 SQVTM and CDR2 ANQGSEA. This CDR3 reads CSVEADSLAKNIQYF. DNA for the CDR3: TGCAGCGTTGAAGCAGACAGCCTAGCCAAAAACATTCAGTACTTC.

The chain is built from TRBV19 and TRBJ1-5; D uncertain. CDR3 length: 15 residues. Trimming removed 1 base from V and 0 bases from J, with 7 bases in between. Germline V gene sequence: CDR1 LNHDA, CDR2 SQIVND (reference sequence). The CDR3 is CASSIGEYSNQPQHF. Written as DNA, the CDR3 is TGTGCCAGTAGTATAGGAGAGTATAGCAATCAGCCCCAGCATTTT.

This chain connects TRBV6-5 to TRBJ2-1; D unresolved. The CDR3 extends over 13 amino acids. CDR1 and CDR2 from the germline V gene are MNHEY and SVGAGI. Trimming removed 2 bases at V and 9 bases at J, with 11 bases between. The CDR3 DNA reads TGTGCCAGCAGTTACGGGATTTCGGGTGAGCAGTTCTTC. It specifies CASSYGISGEQFF.

There are a few counts of this clonotype. The chain is built from TRBV5-4 and TRBJ2-7, with TRBD2 matching 10 bases. CDR3 length: 14 amino acids. CDR1 is SGHNT and CDR2 is YYREEE in the germline V gene (reference sequence). Trimming cost V 4 bases and J 3 bases; bases outside gene matches: 4. CDR3 coding DNA: TGTGCCAGCAGCGAAGGACTAGCGGTCTACGAGCAGTACTTC. Its protein product is CASSEGLAVYEQYF.

This clonotype was detected a few times. J is TRBJ2-5 and V is TRBV6-2 or TRBV6-3, with D maybe TRBD2 (7 bases). This CDR3 region has 14 residues. Looked up from germline, CDR1 is MNHEY and CDR2 is SVGEGT. Trimming removed 0 bases from V and 5 bases from J, with 10 bases in between. The CDR3 sequence is CASSYSGGLETQYF. CDR3 bases: TGTGCCAGCAGTTACTCGGGGGGGCTGGAGACCCAGTACTTC.

This clonotype turned up a few times. The chain is built from TRBV4-1 and TRBJ1-4; D unresolved. CDR1 is MGHRA and CDR2 is YSYEKL in the germline V gene. CDR3 length: 14 residues. V lost 3 bases and J 7 bases, leaving 12 bases between the germline ends. The CDR3, as DNA: TGCGCCAGCAGCCATGTCCAGGAAGGTGAAAAACTGTTTTTT. Its translation is CASSHVQEGEKLFF.

The chain employs TRBV6-2 or TRBV6-3 and TRBJ2-6; 7 bases are a match to TRBD1. The CDR3 spans 16 residues. With V trimmed by 7 bases and J by 0 bases, 6 bases remained unmatched. Germline V CDR1 and CDR2: MNHEY, SVGEGT. CDR3 sequence (DNA): TGTGCCAGCACTATGGACAGGACCTCTGGGGCCAACGTCCTGACTTTC. It is translated as CASTMDRTSGANVLTF.

The chain employs TRBV5-1 and TRBJ1-1, with D maybe TRBD1 (6 bases). This CDR3 contains 16 residues. The ends were cut back, 4 bases at V and 0 bases at J, with 16 bases in the middle. The V gene's germline CDR1 is SGHRS and CDR2 YFSETQ. The CDR3 is CASSEDSILMNTEAFF. In DNA, the CDR3 is TGCGCCAGCAGCGAGGACAGCATTTTAATGAACACTGAAGCTTTCTTT.

This clonotype turned up a few times. V is TRBV7-2 and J is TRBJ2-3; maybe TRBD2 (5 bases). CDR3 length: 13 amino acids. Germline CDR1 SGHTA, CDR2 FQGNSA. The V end lost 4 bases, the J end lost 2 bases, and 7 bases lay between the germline ends. The CDR3 is CASSSGFTDTQYF. The DNA for the CDR3 is TGTGCCAGCAGCTCGGGGTTCACAGATACGCAGTATTTT.

The sample holds a few counts of this clonotype. V gene TRBV20-1 combines with J gene TRBJ2-1; 8 positions match TRBD2. Germline assignment: CDR1 DFQATT and CDR2 SNEGSKA (reference sequence). With 0 bases clipped from V and 7 bases from J, the junction kept 2 bases outside the gene matches. The CDR3 spans 13 residues. The CDR3: CSARDGLANEQFF. The CDR3 DNA sequence: TGCAGTGCTAGAGATGGACTAGCTAATGAGCAGTTCTTC.

The rearrangement joins TRBV20-1 to TRBJ2-3; D is possibly TRBD1 or TRBD2 (6 bases each). V lost 6 bases, J lost 4 bases, and 14 bases lay in between. The CDR3 runs to 13 residues. Germline CDR1 is DFQATT and CDR2 is SNEGSKA (reference sequence). CDR3 protein: CSAEPRGPDTQYF. The CDR3 DNA reads TGCAGTGCAGAACCCCGGGGGCCAGATACGCAGTATTTT.

This chain joins TRBV14 and TRBJ2-5; D remains ambiguous. Germline lookup yields CDR1 SGHDN and CDR2 FVKESK. Trimming took off 2 bases at V and 0 bases at J, with 10 bases between the two ends. The CDR3 extends over 15 amino acids. The CDR3 protein is CASSQFREYQETQYF. CDR3 nucleotides: TGTGCCAGCAGCCAATTCAGAGAATACCAAGAGACCCAGTACTTC.

This sequence joins TRBV12-3 or TRBV12-4 and TRBJ2-2, with 8 bases fitting TRBD2. The CDR3 is 12 amino acids. Losses at the gene ends were 6 bases for V and 7 bases for J; bases not matched to a gene: 1. The CDR3 bases are TGTGCCAGCAGGCTAGCGGGCGGGGAGCTGTTTTTT. Protein: CASRLAGGELFF.

The chain recombines TRBV7-8 with TRBJ2-2, with 9 bases aligning to TRBD2. This CDR3 has 19 residues. The V gene end was trimmed by 1 base and the J gene end by 4 bases; junction bases not matched to a gene: 13. Per the germline V gene, CDR1 is SGHVS and CDR2 is FQNEAQ. CDR3: CASSLGVSGGAPGTGELFF. The CDR3 DNA sequence: TGTGCCAGCAGCTTAGGGGTTAGCGGGGGCGCTCCGGGCACCGGGGAGCTGTTTTTT.

This clonotype showed up just a few times. The chain combines TRBV13 with TRBJ1-1; no clear D gene. CDR1 is PRHDT and CDR2 is FYEKMQ in the germline V gene (reference sequence). The V and J ends lost 5 bases and 5 bases respectively, with 12 bases between them. The CDR3 has 13 amino acids. The CDR3 nucleotides are TGTGCCAGCAGCCCAGCCCCATGGACTGAAGCTTTCTTT. It translates to CASSPAPWTEAFF.

The chain joins TRBV19 to TRBJ2-2; 7 bases line up with TRBD1. V gave up 3 bases and J gave up 4 bases; unmatched junction bases: 5. Per the germline V gene, CDR1 is LNHDA and CDR2 is SQIVND (reference sequence). CDR3 length: 15 amino acids. The DNA for the CDR3 is TGTGCCAGTAGTATTGCGGACAGGTTCACCGGGGAGCTGTTTTTT. Translation gives CASSIADRFTGELFF.

This clonotype was recorded a few times. This chain connects TRBV6-2 or TRBV6-3 to TRBJ2-7; tentative D call: TRBD1 (6 bases). V lost 5 bases, J lost 2 bases, and 16 bases lay in between. The CDR3 runs 15 residues. The germline CDR1 and CDR2 sequences are MNHEY and SVGEGT. The CDR3 region is CASSGSWDNPYEQYF. The DNA for the CDR3 is TGTGCCAGCAGTGGGAGTTGGGACAACCCCTACGAGCAGTACTTC.

There are a few counts of this clonotype. The rearrangement joins TRBV6-5 to TRBJ2-1; D assignment may be TRBD1 or TRBD2 (5 bases each). CDR1 is MNHEY, CDR2 SVGAGI, per germline. Trimming removed 6 bases at V and 7 bases at J, with 19 bases between. The CDR3 contains 15 residues. The CDR3 spells CASSRSPGRGNEQFF. In DNA form, the CDR3 reads TGTGCCAGCAGCCGTTCACCGGGACGCGGTAATGAGCAGTTCTTC.

This clonotype has more than one count but fewer than ten. This chain connects TRBV10-3 to TRBJ1-6, with 7 bases lining up with TRBD1. V lost 8 bases and J lost 5; bases outside the gene matches: 9. This CDR3 comprises 15 residues. Germline CDR1 and CDR2: ENHRY and SYGVKD. The CDR3 region has the DNA TGTGCCATCGGGGAAGGGACAGCCGATAATTCACCCCTCCACTTT. This encodes CAIGEGTADNSPLHF.

This clonotype was counted ten times or more. The V call is TRBV4-3, the J call TRBJ2-1, with unresolved D. CDR1 is LGHNA and CDR2 is YSLEER in the germline V gene. The CDR3 totals 13 residues. The V end was cut by 4 bases, the J end by 4 bases, with 8 bases between. CDR3 DNA sequence: TGCGCCAGCAGCCCTACACGTTACAATGAGCAGTTCTTC. Its translation is CASSPTRYNEQFF.

This clonotype was observed many times. The CDR3 reads CSVEVPGMGETQYF. In DNA form, the CDR3 reads TGCAGCGTTGAAGTTCCAGGGATGGGAGAGACCCAGTACTTC. V usage is TRBV29-1 and J usage is TRBJ2-5; tentative D call: TRBD1 (5 bases). This CDR3 contains 14 residues. The V gene's germline CDR1 is SQVTM and CDR2 ANQGSEA. V was cut by 1 base and J by 4 bases, with 13 bases left in between.

The genes are TRBV5-1 and TRBJ2-3; 10 bases align to TRBD2. Germline CDR1 is SGHRS and CDR2 is YFSETQ. V was pared by 4 bases and J by 5 bases, with 7 bases of the junction left unmatched. CDR3 length: 15 amino acids. CDR3 loop: CASSETSGDLDTQYF. The CDR3 nucleotides read TGCGCCAGCAGCGAAACTAGCGGGGACCTAGATACGCAGTATTTT.

The sample holds a few counts of this clonotype. V and J are TRBV6-2 or TRBV6-3 and TRBJ2-1; 13 bases are shared with TRBD2. This CDR3 contains 17 residues. Germline loops: CDR1 MNHEY, CDR2 SVGEGT. The trim removed 5 bases at V and 2 bases at J, leaving 6 bases unmatched. The CDR3 DNA is TGTGCCAGCAGTCCCGGGACTAGCGGGGAGACCTACAATGAGCAGTTCTTC. It specifies CASSPGTSGETYNEQFF.

The chain couples TRBV28 to TRBJ2-3; 8 nucleotides line up with TRBD2. V gave up 3 bases and J gave up 5 bases; unmatched junction bases: 1. CDR3 length: 13 residues. Germline assignment: CDR1 MDHEN and CDR2 SYDVKM. CDR3 sequence (DNA): TGTGCCAGCAGTTTTCGGGGGGGAGATACGCAGTATTTT. Its protein product is CASSFRGGDTQYF.

In this sample, this clonotype turned up a few times. The genes are TRBV12-3 or TRBV12-4 and TRBJ1-1, with D perhaps TRBD1 (5 bases). V lost 4 bases and J 5 bases, leaving 11 bases between the germline ends. This CDR3 region has 13 residues. The CDR3 here is CASSYPGRTEAFF. The CDR3 DNA sequence: TGTGCCAGCAGTTATCCAGGGAGGACTGAAGCTTTCTTT.

The sample holds a few counts of this clonotype. The chain carries TRBV11-2 and TRBJ2-7, with unresolved D. From germline, CDR1 is SGHAT and CDR2 FQNNGV. V was shortened by 4 bases and J by 0 bases, with 10 bases between the two germline ends. The length of the CDR3 is 14 residues. Written as DNA, the CDR3 is TGTGCCAGCAGCTCGTCCCTTAGCTCCTACGAGCAGTACTTC. It encodes CASSSSLSSYEQYF.

The chain combines TRBV6-6 with TRBJ1-2, with D maybe TRBD1 (6 bases). The CDR3 extends over 13 amino acids. The V end lost 6 bases, the J end lost 3 bases, and 11 bases lay between the germline ends. Germline V gene data show CDR1 as MNHNY and CDR2 as SVGAGI (reference sequence). The CDR3 protein is CASSKDSDYGYTF. In DNA form, the CDR3 reads TGTGCCAGCAGCAAGGACAGTGACTATGGCTACACCTTC.

The chain employs TRBV7-9 and TRBJ1-2; D unclear. CDR1 and CDR2 (germline): SEHNR, FQNEAQ (reference sequence). The CDR3 length is 13 residues. Trimming took 3 bases from V and 6 from J, leaving 11 bases between them. The CDR3 spells CASSFLDVHGYTF. In nucleotides, the CDR3 is TGTGCCAGCAGCTTTCTGGACGTCCATGGCTACACCTTC.

The V call is TRBV4-3, the J call TRBJ1-2, with 11 bases lining up with TRBD1. In germline, CDR1 is LGHNA, CDR2 YSLEER. The trim removed 6 bases at V and 2 bases at J, leaving 8 bases unmatched. The CDR3 is 16 residues long. The CDR3: CASRSSWTGGNYGYTF. CDR3 bases: TGCGCCAGCAGGTCATCCTGGACAGGGGGCAACTATGGCTACACCTTC.

The CDR3 region is CASSVRDRHYANTGELFF. DNA for the CDR3: TGCGCCAGCAGTGTCCGGGACAGGCACTACGCGAACACCGGGGAGCTGTTTTTT. This chain uses TRBV10-2 with TRBJ2-2; 8 nucleotides match TRBD1. The ends lost 4 bases at V and 0 bases at J; junction bases unmatched: 10. The CDR3 covers 18 residues. The germline V gene has CDR1 WSHSY and CDR2 SAAADI.